This entry lists 9 T cell receptor beta chains sequenced from one sample in a study of CD8 T cells in ankylosing spondylitis. General study results and limits: Blood from ankylosing spondylitis patients appeared to carry a characteristic roughly eight-variant TCR beta motif.

These receptors have no identified antigens. TCRdb used MiXCR to reprocess the 5' RACE reads, holding one entry per CDR3 protein. The table records 500,000 to 550,000 distinct CDR3 sequences, 9.5% to 15% of them present only once. Sequences were obtained from blood, either unsorted or a sorted T cell fraction (not recorded which). The receptors were sampled from a male donor with ankylosing spondylitis.

V gene TRBV7-9 combines with J gene TRBJ2-1, with 10 bases fitting TRBD2. Germline-derived CDR1 and CDR2 are SEHNR and FQNEAQ (reference sequence). CDR3 length: 15 amino acids. Trimming removed 3 bases from V and 8 bases from J; junction bases left unmatched: 7. Written as DNA, the CDR3 is TGTGCCAGCAGCTTGAGCCTAGCGGGAGATCATGAGCAGTTCTTC. It encodes CASSLSLAGDHEQFF.

This chain links TRBV25-1 with TRBJ2-7, with a weak D call TRBD1 (6 bases). The germline V gene has CDR1 MGHDK and CDR2 SYGVNS. The ends were cut back, 10 bases at V and 5 bases at J, with 21 bases in the middle. This CDR3 is built from 14 residues. For the CDR3, the DNA is TGTGCCACCAGACACACCGGGACATCCCACGAGCAGTACTTC. The encoded protein is CATRHTGTSHEQYF.

V and J are TRBV6-2 or TRBV6-3 and TRBJ2-3; 7 bases align to TRBD1. CDR3 length equals 16 residues. After removal of 5 bases from V and 4 bases from J, the junction contained 12 bases not matched to a gene. CDR1 is MNHEY and CDR2 is SVGEGT in the germline V gene. The CDR3 reads CASSARTSTGSDTQYF. CDR3 nucleotides: TGTGCCAGCAGTGCCAGAACATCGACAGGGTCAGATACGCAGTATTTT.

V gene TRBV12-3 or TRBV12-4 combines with J gene TRBJ1-1; D gene unclear. Trimming left V 7 bases short and J 0 bases short, with 3 bases between. CDR3 length: 11 amino acids. In nucleotides, the CDR3 is TGTGCCAGCATAGTGAACACTGAAGCTTTCTTT. This sequence encodes CASIVNTEAFF.

The V and J genes are TRBV7-9 and TRBJ2-7; D call uncertain. Germline values: CDR1 SEHNR, CDR2 FQNEAQ (reference sequence). This CDR3 is 12 amino acids long. The V end was cut by 1 base, the J end by 6 bases, with 7 bases between. The CDR3 protein is CASSLVSAEQYV. DNA of the CDR3: TGTGCCAGCAGCTTAGTTTCCGCCGAGCAGTACGTC.

This clonotype occurred a few times. The gene calls are TRBV7-2 and TRBJ2-1; 11 positions match TRBD2. With 4 bases clipped from V and 10 bases from J, the junction kept 12 bases outside the gene matches. This CDR3 spans 16 amino acids. Germline V lookup: CDR1 SGHTA, CDR2 FQGNSA. The CDR3 region has the DNA TGTGCCAGCAGCTACCTTAGCGGGAGGGCCAATGGGGAGCAGTTCTTC. Encoded protein: CASSYLSGRANGEQFF. The variable domain in full, with the rest retrieved from reference TRBV7-2 and TRBJ2-1, is GAGVSQSPSNKVTEKGKDVELRCDPISGHTALYWYRQSLGQGLEFLIYFQGNSAPDKSGLPSDRFSAERTGGSVSTLTIQRTQQEDSAVYLCASSYLSGRANGEQFFGPGTRLTVL.

Worth noting for this clonotype: Since a much larger clone is just one base distant, this may be a read error. The CDR3 DNA is TGTGCCAGCAGCTCTGGACAGGGGGAAGGCTACGAGCAGTACTTC. This translates into CASSSGQGEGYEQYF. The V and J genes are TRBV5-6 and TRBJ2-7, with 10 bases lining up with TRBD1. The CDR3 covers 15 residues. J was trimmed by 3 bases and V by 3 bases; bases with no gene match: 6. Germline V lookup: CDR1 SGHDT, CDR2 YYEEEE.

The DNA for the CDR3 is TGTGCCAGCAGTGGGGACAGTGAGGGACAAGCTTTCTTT. This codes for CASSGDSEGQAFF. The V and J genes are TRBV12-3 or TRBV12-4 and TRBJ1-1, with 7 bases aligning to TRBD1. The CDR3 contains 13 residues. Germline trimming cut 5 bases from V and 9 bases from J; bases unmatched to any gene: 9.

This sequence joins TRBV7-2 and TRBJ1-5; D gene unclear. Trimming left V 5 bases short and J 5 bases short, with 13 bases between. Germline V gene sequence: CDR1 SGHTA, CDR2 FQGNSA. The CDR3 contains 14 residues. CDR3 sequence (DNA): TGTGCCAGCAGCGCAAATATTGGGGATCAGCCCCAGCATTTT. Protein product: CASSANIGDQPQHF.